This is a list of T cell receptor beta chains from one sample in a study of T cell clones after liver transplantation. Some clones are missing from TCRdb's copy, which holds only in-frame ones; the method was immunoSEQ multiplex PCR. This sample has several thousand clones, with roughly 41% found just once. No antigen is known for these receptors. Sequenced input: CD4+ T cells from cultured PBMCs. These TCRs come from a human patient who received a liver transplant. The graft donor may be the source of some T cells. Both conserved end residues are part of each CDR3. The D gene is left open where the match is weak. Clone size, where shown, is once, few, many, or a class for clones that have expanded.

clone size: .; D gene: .; V gene: TRBV21-1; J gene: TRBJ2-2; CDR3 DNA: TGTGCCAGCAGCAAAGGTCGAGTTAGGGGACTAGCAGAAATTCCAGCGGGGGAGCTGTTTTTT; CDR3 protein: CASSKGRVRGLAEIPAGELFF
clone size: few; D gene: .; V gene: TRBV2; J gene: TRBJ1-3; CDR3 DNA: TGTGCCAGCGCCGGTGAGACAGTCTCTGGAAACACCATATATTTT; CDR3 protein: CASAGETVSGNTIYF
clone size: .; D gene: .; V gene: TRBV9; J gene: TRBJ1-1; CDR3 DNA: TGTGCCAGCAGCGCAACAGGGAATTCGAACACTGAAGCTTTCTTT; CDR3 protein: CASSATGNSNTEAFF
clone size: .; D gene: TRBD2; V gene: TRBV6-1; J gene: TRBJ2-7; CDR3 DNA: TGTGCCAGCATTCTTGCTAGCGGCTCCTACGAGCAGTACTTC; CDR3 protein: CASILASGSYEQYF
clone size: few; D gene: TRBD1; V gene: TRBV4-3; J gene: TRBJ1-1; CDR3 DNA: TGCGCCAGCAGCCTGGGACAGGGTGTTGAAGCTTTCTTT; CDR3 protein: CASSLGQGVEAFF
clone size: .; D gene: .; V gene: TRBV11-3; J gene: TRBJ2-2; CDR3 DNA: TGTGCCAGCAGCCGTCTGGCCACCGGGGAGCTGTTTTTT; CDR3 protein: CASSRLATGELFF
clone size: .; D gene: .; V gene: TRBV14; J gene: TRBJ2-7; CDR3 DNA: TGTGCCAGCAGCCAACTCTCCACCTACGAGCAGTACTTC; CDR3 protein: CASSQLSTYEQYF
clone size: .; D gene: .; V gene: TRBV5-6; J gene: TRBJ1-2; CDR3 DNA: TGTGCCAGCAGCTTGTACCCCCCCGTTAACTATGGCTACACCTTC; CDR3 protein: CASSLYPPVNYGYTF
clone size: .; D gene: .; V gene: TRBV7-3; J gene: TRBJ2-5; CDR3 DNA: TGTGCCAGCAGCCCAACGGGGCTCCAAGAGACCCAGTACTTC; CDR3 protein: CASSPTGLQETQYF
clone size: .; D gene: .; V gene: TRBV28; J gene: TRBJ1-4; CDR3 DNA: TGTGCCAGCAGGGGGTTCGGTGTTTGGGAAAAACTGTTTTTT; CDR3 protein: CASRGFGVWEKLFF
clone size: medium-sized; D gene: .; V gene: TRBV5-1; J gene: TRBJ2-1; CDR3 DNA: TGCGCCAGCAGCTTGGGTCACAGCTCCTACAATGAGCAGTTCTTC; CDR3 protein: CASSLGHSSYNEQFF
clone size: medium-sized; D gene: .; V gene: TRBV4-1; J gene: TRBJ1-5; CDR3 DNA: TGCGCCAGCAGCCAAGACCACTTCCCTCAGCCCCAGCATTTT; CDR3 protein: CASSQDHFPQPQHF
clone size: .; D gene: TRBD1; V gene: TRBV6-1; J gene: TRBJ2-7; CDR3 DNA: TGTGCCAGCAAAGAGACAGGGGCCTACGAGCAGTACTTC; CDR3 protein: CASKETGAYEQYF
clone size: few; D gene: TRBD1; V gene: TRBV5-1; J gene: TRBJ1-3; CDR3 DNA: TGCGCCAGCAGCGAACAGGGGCCGGGAAACACCATATATTTT; CDR3 protein: CASSEQGPGNTIYF
clone size: medium-sized; D gene: .; V gene: TRBV10-1; J gene: TRBJ2-5; CDR3 DNA: TGCGCCAGCAGTGAGTCTGCAGCCCAAGAGACCCAGTACTTC; CDR3 protein: CASSESAAQETQYF
clone size: .; D gene: .; V gene: TRBV5-1; J gene: TRBJ2-3; CDR3 DNA: TGCGCCAGCAGCCAGGGAGAGCCTCGCACAGATACGCAGTATTTT; CDR3 protein: CASSQGEPRTDTQYF
clone size: .; D gene: .; V gene: TRBV6-6; J gene: TRBJ1-1; CDR3 DNA: TGTGCCAGCAGTTACAACGGCCAAAGGGGCACTGAAGCTTTCTTT; CDR3 protein: CASSYNGQRGTEAFF
clone size: .; D gene: .; V gene: TRBV11-2; J gene: TRBJ1-2; CDR3 DNA: TGTGCCAGCAGCTCCGGATTAAACTATGGCTACACCTTC; CDR3 protein: CASSSGLNYGYTF
clone size: .; D gene: TRBD2; V gene: TRBV28; J gene: TRBJ2-3; CDR3 DNA: TGTGCCAGCACCGCGGAGGGACTAGTTTGGTATTTT; CDR3 protein: CASTAEGLVWYF
clone size: few; D gene: .; V gene: TRBV5-1; J gene: TRBJ2-1; CDR3 DNA: TGCGCCAGCAGCTTAGCGGTAACCTCCTACAATGAGCAGTTCTTC; CDR3 protein: CASSLAVTSYNEQFF
clone size: .; D gene: .; V gene: TRBV7-2; J gene: TRBJ1-1; CDR3 DNA: TGTGCCAGCAGCATAGAAGGTTTTCGGGGTGGCACTGAAGCTTTCTTT; CDR3 protein: CASSIEGFRGGTEAFF
clone size: .; D gene: .; V gene: TRBV6-5; J gene: TRBJ1-2; CDR3 DNA: TGTGCCAGCAGTTACGGGAGGGGTGGAGCTAACTATGGCTACACCTTC; CDR3 protein: CASSYGRGGANYGYTF
clone size: medium-sized; D gene: .; V gene: TRBV28; J gene: TRBJ1-1; CDR3 DNA: TGTGCCAGCAGTTTAGCTCGGGGTTCCGTAAACACTGAAGCTTTCTTT; CDR3 protein: CASSLARGSVNTEAFF